The 17 T cell receptor beta chains presented below share a single source sample, sequenced in a study of blood T cell repertoires in COVID-19. Data came from immunoSEQ multiplex PCR; TCRdb stores just in-frame clones and leaves some out. The repertoire holds tens of thousands of clones, with roughly 81% as singletons. The sample taken for sequencing was peripheral blood. The receptors were sampled from a man aged 55 to 70 with COVID-19, enrolled during active disease.

This clone was seen a single time. The CDR3 nucleotides read TGTGCCAGCAGCATCGGGACAGGCTATAATTCACCCCTCCACTTT. It codes for CASSIGTGYNSPLHF. The chain recombines TRBV7-3 with TRBJ1-6; TRBD1 matches at 8 bases. From germline, CDR1 is SGHTA and CDR2 FQGTGA. After removal of 5 bases from V and 3 bases from J, the junction contained 3 bases not matched to a gene. The CDR3 is 15 amino acids.

The genes are TRBV2 and TRBJ1-2, with 7 bases lining up with TRBD1. V gave up 6 bases and J gave up 1 base; unmatched junction bases: 5. The length of the CDR3 is 14 residues. Per the germline V gene, CDR1 is SNHLY and CDR2 is FYNNEI. Here the CDR3 reads CASRYTGDNYGYTF. The CDR3, as DNA: TGTGCCAGCAGGTATACAGGGGATAACTATGGCTACACCTTC.

V gene TRBV18 combines with J gene TRBJ2-3; D might be TRBD1 (6 bases). The CDR3 is 18 amino acids. V gave up 4 bases and J gave up 0 bases, with 20 bases separating them. Germline CDR1 reads KGHSH; CDR2 reads LQKENI. As DNA, the CDR3 is TGTGCCAGCTCACAGTCGGCCGAGGGGACAAAAAGCACAGATACGCAGTATTTT. It translates to CASSQSAEGTKSTDTQYF. Filled out from reference TRBV18 and TRBJ2-3, the complete variable domain reads NAGVMQNPRHLVRRRGQEARLRCSPMKGHSHVYWYRQLPEEGLKFMVYLQKENIIDESGMPKERFSAEFPKEGPSILRIQQVVRGDSAAYFCASSQSAEGTKSTDTQYFGPGTRLTVL.

This rearrangement joins TRBV2 to TRBJ1-5, with unresolved D. This CDR3 has 12 amino acids. The germline CDR1 and CDR2 sequences are SNHLY and FYNNEI. The V end was cut by 3 bases, the J end by 9 bases, with 9 bases between. The CDR3 bases are TGTGCCAGCAGTGACGCCGGCGGGCCCCAGCATTTT. Translated, it gives CASSDAGGPQHF.

The genes are TRBV7-9 and TRBJ2-7; tentative D call: TRBD1 (5 bases). The length of the CDR3 is 15 residues. V was trimmed by 2 bases and J by 6 bases, leaving 17 bases between them. The germline gives CDR1 SEHNR, CDR2 FQNEAQ (reference sequence). The chain's CDR3 is CASSLILRRDREQYF. In DNA form, the CDR3 reads TGTGCCAGCAGCTTAATCCTTCGCAGGGATCGCGAGCAGTACTTC. The whole variable domain, remainder taken from reference TRBV7-9 and TRBJ2-7, is DTGVSQNPRHKITKRGQNVTFRCDPISEHNRLYWYRQTLGQGPEFLTYFQNEAQLEKSRLLSDRFSAERPKGSFSTLEIQRTEQGDSAMYLCASSLILRRDREQYFGPGTRLTVT.

This clone appeared a single time. The genes are TRBV6-5 and TRBJ1-1, with a possible D match to TRBD1 (6 bases). Germline CDR1 MNHEY, CDR2 SVGAGI. This CDR3 is 13 amino acids long. Trimming removed 4 bases at V and 4 bases at J, with 10 bases between. The CDR3 region has the DNA TGTGCCAGCAGTTCAGGGGTAGCCACTGAAGCTTTCTTT. It yields the protein CASSSGVATEAFF.

The chain recombines TRBV5-4 with TRBJ2-5, with TRBD2 identical over 13 bases. In germline, CDR1 is SGHNT, CDR2 YYREEE (reference sequence). The CDR3 sequence is 17 residues long. V shed 2 bases and J 5 bases; nucleotides not matched to a gene: 9. CDR3 DNA: TGTGCCAGCAGCTTAACTAGCGGGGGGGTAGGGATCGAGACCCAGTACTTC. Translating gives CASSLTSGGVGIETQYF. Together with reference TRBV5-4 and TRBJ2-5, the CDR3 gives the full variable domain: ETGVTQSPTHLIKTRGQQVTLRCSSQSGHNTVSWYQQALGQGPQFIFQYYREEENGRGNFPPRFSGLQFPNYSSELNVNALELDDSALYLCASSLTSGGVGIETQYFGPGTRLLVL.

The gene calls are TRBV2 and TRBJ2-2; 9 nucleotides agree with TRBD2. The CDR3 length is 17 residues. The V gene's germline CDR1 is SNHLY and CDR2 FYNNEI. V shed 7 bases and J 2 bases; nucleotides not matched to a gene: 11. The CDR3 loop is CASNIPGLAGNTGELFF. DNA of the CDR3: TGTGCCAGCAACATCCCCGGGCTAGCGGGAAACACCGGGGAGCTGTTTTTT.

This clone was picked up a small number of times. V gene TRBV28 combines with J gene TRBJ1-5, with TRBD1 matching over 8 bases. Germline CDR1 is MDHEN and CDR2 is SYDVKM. The CDR3 consists of 15 residues. With V trimmed by 6 bases and J by 2 bases, 6 bases remained unmatched. The CDR3 loop is CASRPSTGGNQPQHF. The DNA of the CDR3 is TGTGCCAGCAGGCCCTCGACAGGGGGCAATCAGCCCCAGCATTTT.

The chain joins TRBV18 to TRBJ2-2, with 8 positions matching TRBD1. There are 16 residues in the CDR3. The V and J ends lost 3 bases and 7 bases, in that order; junction bases with no gene match: 10. Germline V gene sequence: CDR1 KGHSH, CDR2 LQKENI. Written as DNA, the CDR3 is TGTGCCAGCTCACCGCAGACAGGGGTTTATGGCGGGGAGCTGTTTTTT. Its protein is CASSPQTGVYGGELFF.

The J gene is TRBJ1-2, the V gene TRBV19, with 7 positions matching TRBD1. Germline V gene data show CDR1 as LNHDA and CDR2 as SQIVND (reference sequence). The CDR3 consists of 15 residues. V lost 8 bases, J lost 1 base, and 10 bases stayed unmatched. The CDR3 DNA reads as TGTGCCAGTGTACCGGGACAGAGAATTAACTATGGCTACACCTTC. The encoded protein is CASVPGQRINYGYTF.

The V gene is TRBV5-1, the J gene TRBJ2-3, with 7 bases aligning to TRBD2. CDR3 length: 16 residues. The V gene's germline CDR1 is SGHRS and CDR2 YFSETQ. Trimming removed 4 bases from V and 5 bases from J; junction bases left unmatched: 13. CDR3 nucleotides: TGCGCCAGCAGCCGTCAGAGCGGGGCCGGTGGAGATACGCAGTATTTT. Protein sequence: CASSRQSGAGGDTQYF.

This rearrangement joins TRBV6-5 to TRBJ2-1, with 8 nucleotides matching TRBD1. CDR1 is MNHEY, CDR2 SVGAGI, per germline. Unmatched junction bases numbered 8, after V lost 6 bases and J lost 7 bases. The CDR3 has 14 amino acids. CDR3 region: CASRPGQAFNEQFF. CDR3 bases: TGTGCCAGCAGACCGGGACAGGCTTTTAATGAGCAGTTCTTC.

This sequence joins TRBV7-9 and TRBJ2-5, with a weak D call TRBD1 (5 bases). The CDR3 has 14 amino acids. V dropped 1 base and J dropped 1 base, with 7 bases sitting between them. Germline CDR1 reads SEHNR; CDR2 reads FQNEAQ (reference sequence). The CDR3 spells CASSLDGAQETQYF. The CDR3 DNA sequence: TGTGCCAGCAGCTTAGATGGGGCCCAAGAGACCCAGTACTTC.

Here the CDR3 reads CAISAAFGGASEQYF. As DNA, the CDR3 is TGTGCCATCAGTGCGGCTTTTGGGGGGGCTAGCGAGCAGTACTTC. The chain is built from TRBV10-3 and TRBJ2-7, with a tentative D call TRBD2 (7 bases). Germline V gene data show CDR1 as ENHRY and CDR2 as SYGVKD. The CDR3 has 15 amino acids. V shed 4 bases and J shed 6 bases, with 19 bases lying between them.

J is TRBJ2-2 and V is TRBV5-1; TRBD2 matches at 12 bases. The ends lost 4 bases at V and 3 bases at J; junction bases unmatched: 4. CDR1 SGHRS and CDR2 YFSETQ come from the germline V gene. This CDR3 comprises 16 residues. The DNA of the CDR3 is TGCGCCAGCAGCCAAGCTAGCGGGAGGGACACCGGGGAGCTGTTTTTT. Amino acid sequence: CASSQASGRDTGELFF.

The sample holds one count of this clone. The rearrangement joins TRBV5-6 to TRBJ1-2; D unclear. V was pared by 0 bases and J by 0 bases, with 9 bases between. The CDR3 extends over 15 amino acids. The germline V gene encodes CDR1 SGHDT and CDR2 YYEEEE. In nucleotides, the CDR3 is TGTGCCAGCAGCTTGGATTGGAGTTCTAACTATGGCTACACCTTC. This encodes CASSLDWSSNYGYTF.